The 5 T cell receptor beta chains below all came from one sample that was sequenced in a study of cytomegalovirus exposure and HLA in healthy donors (TCRdb year 2017). Preparation of the library involved the immunoSEQ multiplex PCR assay. The multiplex PCR relied on a mix of 60 forward primers for TCR Vbeta segments and 13 reverse primers for TCR Jbeta segments. The source is immuneACCESS, and TCRdb retained only in-frame sequences with V and J called. Part of the clones is not carried over; for the studies checked, unresolved V genes explain less than half of this, and the remainder is unexplained. For this sample the table gives roughly 120,000 clones, of which about 79% were detected only once. Around 4.4% of the sample is held by the ten biggest clonotypes. The source material was PBMCs. The receptor source for this set is a man aged 25-45 years in good health and CMV-seropositive.

CDR3 bases: TGTGCCAGCAGTCTAACAGGGAAAGGCTACACCTTC. Translating gives CASSLTGKGYTF. The chain links TRBV28 to TRBJ1-2; D might be TRBD1 (6 bases). CDR3 length: 12 amino acids. V was trimmed by 5 bases and J by 8 bases, leaving 12 bases between them. From germline, CDR1 is MDHEN and CDR2 SYDVKM.

The V gene is TRBV29-1, the J gene TRBJ2-5; 8 bases align to TRBD1. The CDR3 has 15 residues. In germline, CDR1 is SQVTM, CDR2 ANQGSEA. Germline trimming cut 5 bases from V and 7 bases from J; bases unmatched to any gene: 15. CDR3 in amino acids: CSVLTGTGPQGTQYF. The CDR3 DNA reads TGCAGCGTTCTTACCGGGACAGGTCCCCAGGGGACCCAGTACTTC.

The gene calls are TRBV7-2 and TRBJ2-6; D might be TRBD1 (5 bases). Germline CDR1 and CDR2: SGHTA and FQGNSA. The CDR3 runs to 14 residues. Trimming shortened V by 6 bases and J by 2 bases, and 8 bases separated the two germline ends. The CDR3 spells CASSQGTGANVLTF. In DNA, the CDR3 is TGTGCCAGCAGTCAGGGTACTGGGGCCAACGTCCTGACTTTC. Using reference TRBV7-2 and TRBJ2-6 for the parts outside the CDR3, the full variable domain is GAGVSQSPSNKVTEKGKDVELRCDPISGHTALYWYRQSLGQGLEFLIYFQGNSAPDKSGLPSDRFSAERTGGSVSTLTIQRTQQEDSAVYLCASSQGTGANVLTFGAGSRLTVL.

This sequence joins TRBV28 and TRBJ1-5; tentatively, D is TRBD1 (6 bases). V lost 6 bases to trimming and J lost 0 bases, with 9 bases between them. The CDR3 loop spans 14 amino acids. The germline gives CDR1 MDHEN, CDR2 SYDVKM. Written as DNA, the CDR3 is TGTGCCAGCAGGGGACATTATAGCAATCAGCCCCAGCATTTT. It specifies CASRGHYSNQPQHF.

This clone was counted between two and nine times. V gene TRBV7-9 combines with J gene TRBJ1-1; D is ambiguous. V lost 2 bases to trimming and J lost 8 bases, with 9 bases between them. Looked up from germline, CDR1 is SEHNR and CDR2 is FQNEAQ (reference sequence). The CDR3 is made up of 12 amino acids. The CDR3, as DNA: TGTGCCAGCAGCTTAACCGCCAGGGAAGCTTTCTTT. Translating gives CASSLTAREAFF.